This T cell receptor (beta chain) was documented in a study of identical twins. The study's findings and limits: Out-of-frame beta sequences exhibited a weaker degree of excess twin sharing.

V was clipped by 3 bases and J by 7 bases, with 28 bases between them. The CDR3 is 19 amino acids. The germline V gene has CDR1 MGHRA and CDR2 YSYEKL. On this clonotype itself: As yet, its antigen is unknown.

TCRdb processed the 5' RACE reads anew with MiXCR; each CDR3 protein has one entry. The data contain hundreds of thousands of distinct CDR3 sequences, 15% to 20% of them singletons. These same data were also listed under a study on T cells expressing NK-cell markers. As that report states: HCMV seropositivity marked seven of the eight sequenced donors; one was seronegative. These clonotypes also led the CD3+CD56-NKG2C+ fraction in a handful of donors. What remained unclear was the HCMV specificity of expanded NKG2C+ T cell clones.

Material: PBMCs. This receptor was identified in a woman under 30 in good health. The J gene is TRBJ2-4, the V gene TRBV4-1; D may be TRBD1 (6 bases). The CDR3 sequence: CASSHPRRAGRDNLNIQYF. The CDR3, as DNA: TGCGCCAGCAGCCACCCCCGGCGAGCAGGCCGGGACAATCTTAACATTCAGTACTTC.